Following are 22 T cell receptor beta chains from one sample sequenced in a study of cytomegalovirus exposure and HLA in healthy donors. Primers for the PCR totalled 60 Vbeta and 13 Jbeta. The method was immunoSEQ multiplex PCR; TCRdb's version includes in-frame clones alone and lacks a portion of them. The data contain about 250,000 clones, approximately 91% of them singletons. Input material: PBMCs. The receptors were sampled from a girl aged 2-9 years in good health and CMV-seronegative.

This clone occurred once. The rearrangement joins TRBV10-2 to TRBJ1-3, with 8 bases that match TRBD1. Germline V gene lookup returns CDR1 WSHSY and CDR2 SAAADI. V lost 7 bases and J lost 0; bases outside the gene matches: 5. CDR3 length: 15 residues. The CDR3 sequence is CASIADRDSGNTIYF. Written as DNA, the CDR3 is TGCGCCAGCATCGCGGACAGGGACTCTGGAAACACCATATATTTT.

This clone was picked up a small number of times. V gene TRBV11-2 combines with J gene TRBJ2-1; 9 nucleotides agree with TRBD2. Trimming cost V 8 bases and J 7 bases; bases outside gene matches: 6. Germline V CDR1 and CDR2: SGHAT, FQNNGV. The CDR3 is 13 amino acids. The CDR3 DNA is TGTGCCAGCGGCGGGGGGGCTTTGAATGAGCAGTTCTTC. Its translation: CASGGGALNEQFF.

The chain employs TRBV15 and TRBJ2-7; 7 nucleotides align to TRBD2. The germline CDR1 and CDR2 sequences are LNHNV and YYDKDF (reference sequence). V lost 3 bases and J lost 2; bases outside the gene matches: 10. The CDR3 contains 16 residues. The CDR3 bases are TGTGCCACCAGCAGGGCGGGGGTAGCGGGCCCCTACGAGCAGTACTTC. Translated, it gives CATSRAGVAGPYEQYF.

The V gene is TRBV23-1, the J gene TRBJ2-7, with 7 nucleotides matching TRBD1. TRBV23-1 belongs to the ORF category, with a function that is uncertain. The V segment lost 5 bases and the J segment 0 bases; nucleotides outside the gene matches: 7. The CDR3 consists of 15 residues. CDR3 bases: TGCGCCAGCAGTTCGCCCGACAGGGACTCCTACGAGCAGTACTTC. Amino acids: CASSSPDRDSYEQYF.

This clone has only one observation. The chain couples TRBV28 to TRBJ1-2, with 7 bases matching TRBD1. Germline CDR1 and CDR2: MDHEN and SYDVKM. The V segment lost 3 bases and the J segment 3 bases; nucleotides outside the gene matches: 7. The CDR3 covers 15 residues. The CDR3 loop reads CASSFRRQGHYGYTF. The CDR3 DNA is TGTGCCAGCAGTTTCCGCAGACAGGGTCACTATGGCTACACCTTC.

The rearrangement links TRBV9 to TRBJ2-1; 9 bases agree with TRBD2. The CDR3 runs 15 residues. Germline lookup yields CDR1 SGDLS and CDR2 YYNGEE. With V trimmed by 1 base and J by 9 bases, 8 bases remained unmatched. Here the CDR3 reads CASSVLGGGATEQFF. CDR3 nucleotide sequence: TGTGCCAGCAGCGTACTGGGCGGGGGGGCCACTGAGCAGTTCTTC. Filled out from reference TRBV9 and TRBJ2-1, the complete variable domain reads DSGVTQTPKHLITATGQRVTLRCSPRSGDLSVYWYQQSLDQGLQFLIQYYNGEERAKGNILERFSAQQFPDLHSELNLSSLELGDSALYFCASSVLGGGATEQFFGPGTRLTVL.

The gene calls are TRBV19 and TRBJ2-7, with TRBD2 matching 15 bases. The CDR3 consists of 16 residues. J gave up 1 base and V 7 bases, and 5 bases lay outside the gene matches. Germline V lookup: CDR1 LNHDA, CDR2 SQIVND (reference sequence). The CDR3 region has the DNA TGTGCCAGTAAAAAAGGACTAGCGGGAGGGTCCTACGAGCAGTACTTC. Translating gives CASKKGLAGGSYEQYF.

This clone came up a few times. This chain connects TRBV5-4 to TRBJ1-1; D remains unclear. Germline loops: CDR1 SGHNT, CDR2 YYREEE (reference sequence). This CDR3 comprises 14 residues. With 1 base removed from V and 5 bases from J, the gap between germline ends came to 12 bases. CDR3 DNA sequence: TGTGCCAGCAGCTTGTTTCGGGGTGGGACTGAAGCTTTCTTT. This sequence encodes CASSLFRGGTEAFF. Using reference TRBV5-4 and TRBJ1-1 for the parts outside the CDR3, the full variable domain is ETGVTQSPTHLIKTRGQQVTLRCSSQSGHNTVSWYQQALGQGPQFIFQYYREEENGRGNFPPRFSGLQFPNYSSELNVNALELDDSALYLCASSLFRGGTEAFFGQGTRLTVV.

The V and J genes are TRBV29-1 and TRBJ1-1; possibly TRBD1 for D (6 bases). Germline loops: CDR1 SQVTM, CDR2 ANQGSEA. V shed 0 bases and J shed 3 bases, with 14 bases lying between them. The CDR3 runs to 15 residues. Here the CDR3 DNA reads TGCAGCGTTGAAGATCTAGCAGGGGCCTACACTGAAGCTTTCTTT. It is translated as CSVEDLAGAYTEAFF.

This clone has only one observation. The rearrangement uses TRBV6-5 and TRBJ2-5; maybe TRBD2 (6 bases). Germline CDR1 reads MNHEY; CDR2 reads SVGAGI. The CDR3 is 14 amino acids. Trimming shortened V by 0 bases and J by 5 bases, and 10 bases separated the two germline ends. CDR3 protein: CASSYSEGQETQYF. The CDR3, as DNA: TGTGCCAGCAGTTACTCGGAGGGGCAGGAGACCCAGTACTTC.

The chain employs TRBV27 and TRBJ1-1, with a tentative D call TRBD1 (5 bases). CDR1 is MNHEY, CDR2 SMNVEV, per germline (reference sequence). This CDR3 region has 15 residues. V dropped 7 bases and J dropped 5 bases, with 20 bases sitting between them. The CDR3 spells CASTQVGPEGTEAFF. In DNA form, the CDR3 reads TGTGCCAGCACCCAAGTAGGCCCGGAGGGGACTGAAGCTTTCTTT.

The chain uses TRBV10-2 and TRBJ1-1; D not certain. V was cut by 4 bases and J by 3 bases, with 12 bases left in between. Germline CDR1 reads WSHSY; CDR2 reads SAAADI. The length of the CDR3 is 14 residues. This CDR3 is CASSVAGSDTEAFF. CDR3 coding DNA: TGCGCCAGCAGTGTAGCGGGTTCTGACACTGAAGCTTTCTTT.

The CDR3 loop is CAWSEGRGIGTDTQYF. The CDR3, as DNA: TGTGCCTGGAGTGAAGGTAGGGGGATTGGTACAGATACGCAGTATTTT. The rearrangement links TRBV30 to TRBJ2-3; possible D gene TRBD1, 6 bases. The V and J ends lost 1 base and 3 bases respectively, with 17 bases between them. The CDR3 totals 16 residues. Germline values: CDR1 GTSNPN, CDR2 SVGIG (reference sequence).

This clone came up a few times. V gene TRBV2 combines with J gene TRBJ1-1; no definite D call. The ends were cut back, 11 bases at V and 2 bases at J, with 15 bases in the middle. The length of the CDR3 is 13 residues. Germline V gene lookup returns CDR1 SNHLY and CDR2 FYNNEI. As DNA, the CDR3 is TGTGCCGTAGAATCTCGGAGTAACACTGAAGCTTTCTTT. This gives the protein CAVESRSNTEAFF.

The chain joins TRBV19 to TRBJ2-1, with 7 bases matching TRBD2. This CDR3 comprises 12 residues. Germline CDR1 and CDR2: LNHDA and SQIVND (reference sequence). The V gene end was trimmed by 8 bases and the J gene end by 7 bases; junction bases not matched to a gene: 5. CDR3 loop: CASQGRGNEQFF. The CDR3 bases are TGTGCCAGTCAAGGGAGGGGAAATGAGCAGTTCTTC.

The chain employs TRBV6-5 and TRBJ2-5; possibly TRBD1 for D (5 bases). V was cut by 6 bases and J by 1 base, with 12 bases left in between. The CDR3 loop spans 14 amino acids. CDR1 MNHEY and CDR2 SVGAGI come from the germline V gene. The DNA of the CDR3 is TGTGCCAGCAGCAGACAGCCTTTCCAAGAGACCCAGTACTTC. Amino acid sequence: CASSRQPFQETQYF.

The rearrangement links TRBV5-1 to TRBJ2-1, with 13 nucleotides matching TRBD2. The CDR3 has 15 residues. V lost 4 bases to trimming and J lost 4 bases; unmatched junction nucleotides: 2. CDR1 is SGHRS and CDR2 is YFSETQ in the germline V gene. CDR3 sequence reads: CASSELAGGYNEQFF. In nucleotides, the CDR3 is TGCGCCAGCAGCGAACTAGCGGGGGGGTACAATGAGCAGTTCTTC.

The rearrangement links TRBV19 to TRBJ2-1; 7 bases agree with TRBD1. V lost 4 bases to trimming and J lost 4 bases; unmatched junction nucleotides: 7. The V gene's germline CDR1 is LNHDA and CDR2 SQIVND (reference sequence). The length of the CDR3 is 15 residues. The CDR3 DNA reads as TGTGCCAGTAGTAGCCGGGACAGCTATTACAATGAGCAGTTCTTC. Protein sequence: CASSSRDSYYNEQFF. The full variable domain, its missing parts supplied by reference TRBV19 and TRBJ2-1, is DGGITQSPKYLFRKEGQNVTLSCEQNLNHDAMYWYRQDPGQGLRLIYYSQIVNDFQKGDIAEGYSVSREKKESFPLTVTSAQKNPTAFYLCASSSRDSYYNEQFFGPGTRLTVL.

For this clone: The identical CDR3 is also encoded by other nucleotide sequences in the sample. This chain uses TRBV29-1 with TRBJ2-7; weak D call: TRBD1 (5 bases). CDR1 SQVTM and CDR2 ANQGSEA come from the germline V gene. CDR3 length: 11 amino acids. V was shortened by 7 bases and J by 3 bases, with 10 bases between the two germline ends. The CDR3 loop is CSASRGYEQYF. CDR3 DNA: TGCAGCGCCAGTAGGGGCTACGAGCAGTACTTC.

The genes are TRBV30 and TRBJ1-6, with 9 bases identical to TRBD1. Germline V gives CDR1 GTSNPN, CDR2 SVGIG (reference sequence). The length of the CDR3 is 15 residues. The junction had 5 bases not matched to a gene; V was cut back by 0 bases and J by 8 bases. CDR3 coding DNA: TGTGCCTGGAGTGTTCGGGACAGGGACTATTCACCCCTCCACTTT. It is translated as CAWSVRDRDYSPLHF.

This clone appeared a few times. This chain connects TRBV7-9 to TRBJ2-3; 9 nucleotides line up with TRBD2. V shed 4 bases and J 3 bases; nucleotides not matched to a gene: 11. The germline gives CDR1 SEHNR, CDR2 FQNEAQ (reference sequence). CDR3 size: 17 residues. CDR3 DNA: TGTGCCAGCAGCTACCCCGAGCTAGCGGGGAAGACAGATACGCAGTATTTT. It translates to CASSYPELAGKTDTQYF.

The genes are TRBV7-8 and TRBJ2-5; D perhaps matches TRBD2 (5 bases). Germline V lookup: CDR1 SGHVS, CDR2 FQNEAQ. The CDR3 has 14 amino acids. The V end was cut by 2 bases, the J end by 5 bases, with 12 bases between. As DNA, the CDR3 is TGTGCCAGCAGCTTATTCGGGGTCGGGGAGACCCAGTACTTC. Translating it yields CASSLFGVGETQYF.